The source of this TCR beta chain is a study of CD8 T cells in Susac syndrome. Sequencing of TCR beta covered CD8+ and CD4+ T cells obtained from blood. The authors negatively isolated CD8+ and CD4+ T cells and FACS-enriched TEMRA cells. When the RNA was reverse transcribed, random hexamers were used with an input of roughly 0.45 to 1 ug. The CDR3 of TCR beta was amplified by immunoSEQ multiplex PCR across 54 Vbeta and 13 Jbeta. TCRdb redid the calling of the immunoSEQ multiplex PCR reads with MiXCR, one entry per CDR3 protein. The sample records under 200,000 distinct CDR3 sequences, 85% to 95% being singletons. V lost 1 base and J 3 bases, leaving 10 bases between the germline ends. This CDR3 has 15 amino acids. Germline V gene sequence: CDR1 MGHRA, CDR2 YSYEKL.

The chain recombines TRBV4-1 with TRBJ2-1; a possible D gene is TRBD2 (6 bases). This receptor was identified in a human donor with multiple sclerosis. Sequencing was carried out using CD8+ T cells from PBMCs. The CDR3 nucleotides read TGCGCCAGCAGCCAAGGGACTACACGCTACAATGAGCAGTTCTTC. It codes for CASSQGTTRYNEQFF.